One and the same sample provided the 12 T cell receptor beta chains below, sequenced in a study of control samples from healthy donors and cancer patients. Using immunoSEQ multiplex PCR, the repertoire was profiled, and TCRdb retains in-frame clones only, with some absent. This sample has tens of thousands of clones, with about four fifths found just once. Sequenced input: blood. These receptors were taken from a man in his 70s in good health.

The J gene is TRBJ2-5, the V gene TRBV12-3 or TRBV12-4; maybe TRBD1 (6 bases). Trimming cost V 2 bases and J 5 bases, with 9 bases left between them. CDR3 length: 13 residues. The CDR3: CASSLRGSETQYF. CDR3 coding DNA: TGTGCCAGCAGTTTAAGGGGGTCGGAGACCCAGTACTTC.

Sample share makes this clone medium-sized (0.01 to 0.1%). The chain employs TRBV19 and TRBJ1-5; no reliable D call. Germline loops: CDR1 LNHDA, CDR2 SQIVND (reference sequence). Deletions cut 4 bases from V and 5 bases from J, with 15 bases between. The length of the CDR3 is 15 residues. In DNA form, the CDR3 reads TGTGCCAGTAGTACCCGGACGGTACGTGATCAGCCCCAGCATTTT. Translated: CASSTRTVRDQPQHF. The variable domain in full, completed from reference TRBV19 and TRBJ1-5, reads DGGITQSPKYLFRKEGQNVTLSCEQNLNHDAMYWYRQDPGQGLRLIYYSQIVNDFQKGDIAEGYSVSREKKESFPLTVTSAQKNPTAFYLCASSTRTVRDQPQHFGDGTRLSIL.

The chain carries TRBV13 and TRBJ2-3; 8 positions agree with TRBD2. Trimming removed 5 bases from V and 5 bases from J; junction bases left unmatched: 6. The CDR3 has 14 residues. CDR1 and CDR2 from the germline V gene are PRHDT and FYEKMQ (reference sequence). The CDR3 nucleotides read TGTGCCAGCAGCCCCGGGGGGGTAGTAGATACGCAGTATTTT. It translates to CASSPGGVVDTQYF.

The chain combines TRBV7-9 with TRBJ1-3; D remains ambiguous. The V end was cut by 4 bases, the J end by 0 bases, with 10 bases between. This CDR3 has 15 amino acids. CDR1 is SEHNR and CDR2 is FQNEAQ in the germline V gene (reference sequence). The CDR3 DNA follows: TGTGCCAGCAGCTCAACCAAGAGCTCTGGAAACACCATATATTTT. It translates to CASSSTKSSGNTIYF.

The rearrangement joins TRBV2 to TRBJ1-6; the D is unclear. Germline V lookup: CDR1 SNHLY, CDR2 FYNNEI. The length of the CDR3 is 13 residues. The ends were cut back, 7 bases at V and 7 bases at J, with 11 bases in the middle. CDR3 coding DNA: TGTGCCAGCATTGTCCAGGAAAATTCACCCCTCCACTTT. Protein sequence: CASIVQENSPLHF.

The genes are TRBV28 and TRBJ1-2; possibly TRBD1 for D (6 bases). The V end lost 9 bases, the J end lost 8 bases, and 25 bases lay between the germline ends. CDR3 length: 15 residues. CDR1 MDHEN and CDR2 SYDVKM come from the germline V gene. The CDR3 DNA sequence: TGTGCCAGTAGCTCTCCCGGGGGGGGGCCGGAAGGCTACACCTTC. Translation gives CASSSPGGGPEGYTF.

J is TRBJ1-2 and V is TRBV25-1; TRBD1 might be the D (5 bases). CDR3 length: 13 amino acids. Germline V gives CDR1 MGHDK, CDR2 SYGVNS. V gave up 6 bases and J gave up 0 bases, with 8 bases separating them. The CDR3 DNA reads TGTGCCAGCAGGGGGCGAACTAACTATGGCTACACCTTC. Its translation is CASRGRTNYGYTF.

The chain links TRBV30 to TRBJ1-1; no clear D gene. The ends were cut back, 3 bases at V and 4 bases at J, with 9 bases in the middle. This CDR3 is 12 amino acids long. In germline, CDR1 is GTSNPN, CDR2 SVGIG (reference sequence). The CDR3 DNA reads as TGTGCCTGGAGGCTGCCTTTCACTGAAGCTTTCTTT. Protein sequence: CAWRLPFTEAFF.

The CDR3 DNA follows: TGTGCCAGCAGGTCTAGCGTCAATAGCACAGATACGCAGTATTTT. Its protein is CASRSSVNSTDTQYF. This chain connects TRBV14 to TRBJ2-3; TRBD2 is a possible D gene (6 bases). Trimming removed 6 bases from V and 0 bases from J, with 13 bases in between. This CDR3 region has 15 residues. Germline V gene data show CDR1 as SGHDN and CDR2 as FVKESK. Looking up the rest from reference TRBV14 and TRBJ2-3 gives the full variable domain: EAGVTQFPSHSVIEKGQTVTLRCDPISGHDNLYWYRRVMGKEIKFLLHFVKESKQDESGMPNNRFLAERTGGTYSTLKVQPAELEDSGVYFCASRSSVNSTDTQYFGPGTRLTVL.

V is TRBV29-1 and J is TRBJ1-2; D not certain. CDR1 and CDR2 from the germline V gene are SQVTM and ANQGSEA. Trimming took 5 bases from V and 8 from J, leaving 15 bases between them. This CDR3 is 12 amino acids long. The CDR3 sequence is CSVRTGNPGYTF. The CDR3 bases are TGCAGCGTTAGGACGGGAAACCCGGGCTACACCTTC.

The V gene is TRBV19, the J gene TRBJ1-2; 9 bases fit TRBD1. CDR3 length equals 14 residues. Germline trimming cut 3 bases from V and 2 bases from J; bases unmatched to any gene: 1. CDR1 is LNHDA, CDR2 SQIVND, per germline (reference sequence). CDR3 sequence: CASSIDRGNYGYTF. The CDR3 coding sequence is TGTGCCAGTAGTATTGACAGGGGGAACTATGGCTACACCTTC. Based on the CDR3 plus reference TRBV19 and TRBJ1-2, the full variable domain is DGGITQSPKYLFRKEGQNVTLSCEQNLNHDAMYWYRQDPGQGLRLIYYSQIVNDFQKGDIAEGYSVSREKKESFPLTVTSAQKNPTAFYLCASSIDRGNYGYTFGSGTRLTVV.

The chain is built from TRBV10-3 and TRBJ2-4; no definite D call. V was shortened by 4 bases and J by 10 bases, with 17 bases between the two germline ends. The CDR3 spans 14 residues. From germline, CDR1 is ENHRY and CDR2 SYGVKD. This CDR3 reads CAISADLSASIQYF. The DNA for the CDR3 is TGTGCCATCAGTGCAGACCTTTCGGCGTCAATTCAGTACTTC.